The rows below give T cell receptor beta chains drawn from one sample of a study of shared clonotypes between healthy human individuals. The repertoire was sequenced with immunoSEQ multiplex PCR; TCRdb's copy has only in-frame clones and lacks some. The profile shows around 2.5 million clones, roughly 93% of them singletons. The sequenced sample consisted of naive CD4+ T cells from PBMCs. These TCRs come from a man younger than 35 in good health. Some clones in this sample may be carry-over from other donors' samples. The CDR3 runs from the conserved cysteine through the conserved F or W. The D gene is left open where the match is weak. Size values are once, few and many counts, or a class for expanded clones, and some rows have none.

>TRBJ1-3|TRBV6-5|-|-
TGTGCCAGCAGTCTCAGTTCTGGAAACACCATATATTTT
CASSLSSGNTIYF
>TRBJ2-7|TRBV9|TRBD2|-
TGTGCCAGCAGCCGCCTTAGCGGGATATGGTACGAGCAGTACTTC
CASSRLSGIWYEQYF
>TRBJ2-5|TRBV20-1|-|-
TGCAGTGGGGAGGGGGCCGAGACCCAGTACTTC
CSGEGAETQYF
>TRBJ1-2|TRBV28|TRBD1|-
TGTGCCAGCAGTTTGGGACAGGGGGTATATGGCTACACCTTC
CASSLGQGVYGYTF
>TRBJ1-4|TRBV5-1|-|-
TGCGCCAGCAGCTTGGCCGGGTATGAGGGTGAAAAACTGTTTTTT
CASSLAGYEGEKLFF
>TRBJ2-7|TRBV11-2|-|-
TGTGCCAGCAGTAGACCCGGACTACCAAACTCCTACGAGCAGTACTTC
CASSRPGLPNSYEQYF
>TRBJ1-1|TRBV28|TRBD1|-
TGTGCCAGCAGTTCGGGACAGCTGAACACTGAAGCTTTCTTT
CASSSGQLNTEAFF
>TRBJ1-1|TRBV6-1|-|-
TGTGCCAGTCTGTCTACGGCGAACACTGAAGCTTTCTTT
CASLSTANTEAFF
>TRBJ2-1|TRBV7-2|TRBD2|-
TGTGCCAGCAGCCCCCTAGCGGGGGTCTACAATGAGCAGTTCTTC
CASSPLAGVYNEQFF
>TRBJ2-2|TRBV6-5|-|-
TGTGCCAGCATCCCAACAGGGGGGGCCGGGGAGCTGTTTTTT
CASIPTGGAGELFF
>TRBJ2-7|TRBV7-9|-|-
TGTGCCAGCAGCCAAACCTCAGATTCCTACGAGCAGTACTTC
CASSQTSDSYEQYF
>TRBJ1-1|TRBV4-2|-|-
TGTGCCAGCAGCCAAGATCCGGGGGCTGAAGCTTTCTTT
CASSQDPGAEAFF
>TRBJ2-2|TRBV11-3|TRBD2|few
TGTGCCAGCAGTCCCGCCGGGACTAGCGGTACCGGGGAGCTGTTTTTT
CASSPAGTSGTGELFF
>TRBJ2-1|TRBV2|TRBD1|-
TGTGCCAGCAGTGAAGAAGGGGGCGGGGAGCAGTTCTTC
CASSEEGGGEQFF